This passage covers 7 T cell receptor beta chains from one sample sequenced in a study of cytotoxic CD8 clonotypes in ibrutinib-treated CLL. Some clones are missing from TCRdb's copy, which holds only in-frame ones; the method was immunoSEQ multiplex PCR. The sample holds over 110,000 clones, roughly 90% seen once. Sequences were derived from PBMCs, sampled after 12 months of ibrutinib treatment. The receptors here all came from a human donor with chronic lymphocytic leukemia.

The rearrangement joins TRBV2 to TRBJ2-7; 10 bases agree with TRBD1. This CDR3 contains 14 residues. The V and J ends lost 6 bases and 7 bases, in that order; junction bases with no gene match: 9. The germline V gene encodes CDR1 SNHLY and CDR2 FYNNEI. The CDR3 sequence is CASSRDRGFGEQYF. The CDR3 coding sequence is TGTGCCAGCAGCAGGGACAGGGGTTTCGGGGAGCAGTACTTC.

V and J are TRBV7-8 and TRBJ2-5, with 8 bases fitting TRBD1. The CDR3 has 16 residues. V was clipped by 4 bases and J by 4 bases; unmatched bases: 11. Per the germline V gene, CDR1 is SGHVS and CDR2 is FQNEAQ. CDR3 sequence reads: CASSSTEGQDRETQYF. The CDR3, as DNA: TGTGCCAGCAGCTCGACGGAGGGACAGGACAGAGAGACCCAGTACTTC.

This chain uses TRBV28 with TRBJ2-7, with D tentatively TRBD1 or TRBD2 (7 bases each). Trimming stripped 5 bases from V and 5 bases from J, with 19 bases between. Germline CDR1 reads MDHEN; CDR2 reads SYDVKM. The CDR3 spans 15 residues. The CDR3 DNA sequence: TGTGCCAGCAGTCCCCGATGGGAGGGGGCCCACGAGCAGTACTTC. Protein product: CASSPRWEGAHEQYF.

The chain carries TRBV28 and TRBJ2-7, with a tentative D call TRBD1 (6 bases). Deletions cut 5 bases from V and 9 bases from J, with 17 bases between. This CDR3 spans 13 amino acids. Looked up from germline, CDR1 is MDHEN and CDR2 is SYDVKM. The CDR3: CASSTRQVVAQYF. In DNA form, the CDR3 reads TGTGCCAGCAGTACCCGACAGGTAGTGGCGCAGTACTTC.

This clone was seen only a few times. V is TRBV5-1 and J is TRBJ1-1; no clear D gene. This CDR3 is built from 15 residues. Germline V lookup: CDR1 SGHRS, CDR2 YFSETQ. The V end was cut by 0 bases, the J end by 2 bases, with 11 bases between. CDR3 nucleotide sequence: TGCGCCAGCAGCTTGGCCGAAACGGAAAACACTGAAGCTTTCTTT. Translated, it gives CASSLAETENTEAFF.

The V call is TRBV18, the J call TRBJ2-3; a weak D match, TRBD2 (6 bases). The CDR3 is made up of 14 amino acids. Germline V gene lookup returns CDR1 KGHSH and CDR2 LQKENI. Deletions cut 3 bases from V and 2 bases from J, with 9 bases between. The CDR3 DNA reads TGTGCCAGCTCACCTCAGGACTACACAGATACGCAGTATTTT. This encodes CASSPQDYTDTQYF.

The rearrangement uses TRBV7-2 and TRBJ2-1, with a possible D match to TRBD2 (6 bases). Between the trimmed V and J ends, which lost 4 bases and 6 bases, there was a span of 10 bases. CDR1 is SGHTA and CDR2 is FQGNSA in the germline V gene. The CDR3 covers 13 residues. CDR3 residues: CASSSPSVNEQFF. The CDR3 DNA is TGTGCCAGCAGCTCACCTAGCGTCAATGAGCAGTTCTTC.